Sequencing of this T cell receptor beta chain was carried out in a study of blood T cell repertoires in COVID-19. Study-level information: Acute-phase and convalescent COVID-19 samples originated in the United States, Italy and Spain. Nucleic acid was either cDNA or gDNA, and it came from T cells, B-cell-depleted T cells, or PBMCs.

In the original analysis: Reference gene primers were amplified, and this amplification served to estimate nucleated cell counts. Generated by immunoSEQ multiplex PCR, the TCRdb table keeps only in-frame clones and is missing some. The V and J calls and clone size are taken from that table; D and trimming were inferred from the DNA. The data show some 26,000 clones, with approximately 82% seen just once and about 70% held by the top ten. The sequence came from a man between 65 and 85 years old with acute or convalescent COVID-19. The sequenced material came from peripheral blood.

The CDR3 bases are TGTGCCAGCAGTCGGGACAGGGTAACTGAAGCTTTCTTT. It encodes CASSRDRVTEAFF. The genes are TRBV6-5 and TRBJ1-1, with 9 positions matching TRBD1. This CDR3 comprises 13 residues. With 5 bases clipped from V and 5 bases from J, the junction kept 3 bases outside the gene matches. CDR1 is MNHEY, CDR2 SVGAGI, per germline.